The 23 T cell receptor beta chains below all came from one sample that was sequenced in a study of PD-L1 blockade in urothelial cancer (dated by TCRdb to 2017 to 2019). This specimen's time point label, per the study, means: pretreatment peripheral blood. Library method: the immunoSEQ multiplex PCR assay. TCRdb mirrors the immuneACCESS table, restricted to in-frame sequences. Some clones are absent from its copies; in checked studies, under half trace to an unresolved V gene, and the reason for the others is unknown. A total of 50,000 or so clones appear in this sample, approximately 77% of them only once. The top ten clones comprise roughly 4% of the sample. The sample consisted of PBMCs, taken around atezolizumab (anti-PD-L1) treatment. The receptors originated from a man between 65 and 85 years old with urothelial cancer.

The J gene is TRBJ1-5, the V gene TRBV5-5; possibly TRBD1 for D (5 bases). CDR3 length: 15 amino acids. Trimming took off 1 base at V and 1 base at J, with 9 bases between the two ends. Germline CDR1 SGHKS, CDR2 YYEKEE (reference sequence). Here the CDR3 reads CASSLTGGSNQPQHF. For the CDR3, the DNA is TGTGCCAGCAGCTTGACGGGGGGGAGCAATCAGCCCCAGCATTTT.

The CDR3 nucleotides are TGCGCCAGCAGGCTAGGAGAGGAGCAGTTCTTC. It is translated as CASRLGEEQFF. The chain recombines TRBV5-1 with TRBJ2-1; D remains unclear. The CDR3 is 11 residues long. The V end was cut by 5 bases, the J end by 10 bases, with 10 bases between. Looked up from germline, CDR1 is SGHRS and CDR2 is YFSETQ.

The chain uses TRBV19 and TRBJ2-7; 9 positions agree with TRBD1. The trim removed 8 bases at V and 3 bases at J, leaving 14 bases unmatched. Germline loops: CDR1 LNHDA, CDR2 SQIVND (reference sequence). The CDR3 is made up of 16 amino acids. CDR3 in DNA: TGTGCCAGTCGGGGATATGGGGGACAGGGCTTCTACGAGCAGTACTTC. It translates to CASRGYGGQGFYEQYF. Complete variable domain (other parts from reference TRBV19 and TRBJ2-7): DGGITQSPKYLFRKEGQNVTLSCEQNLNHDAMYWYRQDPGQGLRLIYYSQIVNDFQKGDIAEGYSVSREKKESFPLTVTSAQKNPTAFYLCASRGYGGQGFYEQYFGPGTRLTVT.

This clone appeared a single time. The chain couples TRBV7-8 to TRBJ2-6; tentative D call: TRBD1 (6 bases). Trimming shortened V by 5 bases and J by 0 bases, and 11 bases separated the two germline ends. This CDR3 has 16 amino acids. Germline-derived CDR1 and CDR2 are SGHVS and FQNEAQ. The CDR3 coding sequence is TGTGCCAGCAGCCCCACAGGGAGCTCTGGGGCCAACGTCCTGACTTTC. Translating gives CASSPTGSSGANVLTF.

The CDR3 nucleotides are TGCGCCAGCAGCCAATGGGCAGCGGGAGAGACCCAGTACTTC. This codes for CASSQWAAGETQYF. J is TRBJ2-5 and V is TRBV4-1, with D perhaps TRBD2 (6 bases). V lost 2 bases and J 4 bases, leaving 11 bases between the germline ends. The CDR3 is 14 amino acids. CDR1 is MGHRA, CDR2 YSYEKL, per germline.

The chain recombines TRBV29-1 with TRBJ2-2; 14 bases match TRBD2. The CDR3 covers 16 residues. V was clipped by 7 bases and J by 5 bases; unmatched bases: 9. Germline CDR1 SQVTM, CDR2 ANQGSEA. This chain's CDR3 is CSAATSGGAGTGELFF. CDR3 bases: TGCAGCGCCGCGACTAGCGGGGGGGCCGGGACCGGGGAGCTGTTTTTT.

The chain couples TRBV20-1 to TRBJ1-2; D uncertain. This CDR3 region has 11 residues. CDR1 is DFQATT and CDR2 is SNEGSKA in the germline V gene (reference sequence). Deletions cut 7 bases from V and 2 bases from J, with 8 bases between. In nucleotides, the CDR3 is TGCAGTGGACGAGGGAACTATGGCTACACCTTC. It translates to CSGRGNYGYTF.

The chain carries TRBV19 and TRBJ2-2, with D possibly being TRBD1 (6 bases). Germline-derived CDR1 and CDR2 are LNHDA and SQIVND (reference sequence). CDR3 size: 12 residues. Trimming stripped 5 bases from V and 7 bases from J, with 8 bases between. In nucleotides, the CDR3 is TGTGCCAGTAGTGTCAGGGGCGGGGAGCTGTTTTTT. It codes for CASSVRGGELFF.

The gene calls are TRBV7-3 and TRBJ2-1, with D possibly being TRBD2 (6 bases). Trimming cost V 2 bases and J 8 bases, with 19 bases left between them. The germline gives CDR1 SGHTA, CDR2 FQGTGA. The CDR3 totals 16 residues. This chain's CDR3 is CASSLWAGKGFDEQFF. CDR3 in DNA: TGTGCCAGCAGCTTATGGGCGGGAAAGGGCTTCGATGAGCAGTTCTTC.

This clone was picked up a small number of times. The CDR3 loop reads CASSQTGGNQPQHF. The CDR3, as DNA: TGTGCCAGCAGCCAAACAGGGGGCAATCAGCCCCAGCATTTT. This sequence joins TRBV4-2 and TRBJ1-5; 7 nucleotides align to TRBD1. Germline assignment: CDR1 LGHNA and CDR2 YNFKEQ. The CDR3 consists of 14 residues. The junction had 0 bases not matched to a gene; V was cut back by 2 bases and J by 2 bases.

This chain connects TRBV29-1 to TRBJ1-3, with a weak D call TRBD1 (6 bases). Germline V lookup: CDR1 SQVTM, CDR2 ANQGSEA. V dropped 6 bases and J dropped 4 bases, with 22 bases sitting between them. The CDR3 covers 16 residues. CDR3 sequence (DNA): TGCAGCGTCGATCTAACAGGGACCTCTGACGGAAACACCATATATTTT. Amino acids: CSVDLTGTSDGNTIYF.

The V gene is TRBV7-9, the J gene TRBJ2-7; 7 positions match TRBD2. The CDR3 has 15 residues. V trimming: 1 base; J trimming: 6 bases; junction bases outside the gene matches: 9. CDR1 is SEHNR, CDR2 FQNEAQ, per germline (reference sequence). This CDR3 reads CASSLVGRAGFEQYF. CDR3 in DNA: TGTGCCAGCAGCTTAGTGGGGAGGGCCGGGTTCGAGCAGTACTTC.

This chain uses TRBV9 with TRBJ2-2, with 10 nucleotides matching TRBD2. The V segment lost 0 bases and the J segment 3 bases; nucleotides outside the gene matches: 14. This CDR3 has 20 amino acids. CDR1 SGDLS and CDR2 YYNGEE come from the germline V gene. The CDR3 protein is CASSVGPGGAGGTHTGELFF. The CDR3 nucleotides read TGTGCCAGCAGCGTAGGACCGGGTGGAGCGGGGGGGACACACACCGGGGAGCTGTTTTTT.

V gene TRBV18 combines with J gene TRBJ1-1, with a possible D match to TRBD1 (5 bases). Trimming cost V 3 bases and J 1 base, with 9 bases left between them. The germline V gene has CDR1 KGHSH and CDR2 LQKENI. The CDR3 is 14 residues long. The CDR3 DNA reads TGTGCCAGCTCACCGAGCGACAGGAACACTGAAGCTTTCTTT. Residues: CASSPSDRNTEAFF.

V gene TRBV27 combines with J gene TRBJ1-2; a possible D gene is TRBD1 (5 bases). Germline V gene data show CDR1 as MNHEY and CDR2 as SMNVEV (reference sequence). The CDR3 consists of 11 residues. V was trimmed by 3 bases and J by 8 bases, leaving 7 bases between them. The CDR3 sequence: CASSFGGGYTF. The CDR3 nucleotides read TGTGCCAGCAGTTTCGGGGGAGGCTACACCTTC.

CDR3 in DNA: TGTGCCAGCAGCTTGGTTGGGGCCAATGAGCAGTTCTTC. This gives the protein CASSLVGANEQFF. The V call is TRBV5-4, the J call TRBJ2-1; TRBD1 is a possible D gene (5 bases). The germline V and J ends were trimmed by 0 bases and 6 bases, with 7 bases remaining between them. This CDR3 contains 13 residues. From germline, CDR1 is SGHNT and CDR2 YYREEE (reference sequence).

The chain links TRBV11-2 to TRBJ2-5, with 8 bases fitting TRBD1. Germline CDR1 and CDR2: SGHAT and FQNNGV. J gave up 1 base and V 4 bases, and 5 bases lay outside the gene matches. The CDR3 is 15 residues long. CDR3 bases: TGTGCCAGCAGCTGGGCAGGACAGGGCCAAGAGACCCAGTACTTC. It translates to CASSWAGQGQETQYF.

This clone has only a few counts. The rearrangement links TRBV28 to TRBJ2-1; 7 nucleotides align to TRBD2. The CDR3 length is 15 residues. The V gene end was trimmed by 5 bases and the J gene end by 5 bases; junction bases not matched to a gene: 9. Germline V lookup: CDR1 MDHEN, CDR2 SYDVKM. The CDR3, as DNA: TGTGCCAGCAGTCCCCCCGCTAGCGGAAACAATGAGCAGTTCTTC. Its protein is CASSPPASGNNEQFF.

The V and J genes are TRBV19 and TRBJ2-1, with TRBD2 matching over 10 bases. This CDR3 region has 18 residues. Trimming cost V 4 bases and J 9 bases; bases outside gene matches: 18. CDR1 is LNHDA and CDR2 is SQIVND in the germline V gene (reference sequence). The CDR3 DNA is TGTGCCAGTAGTACTAGACCCCGGGGAGCGGGAGGGCCATTTGAGCAGTTCTTC. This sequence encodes CASSTRPRGAGGPFEQFF.

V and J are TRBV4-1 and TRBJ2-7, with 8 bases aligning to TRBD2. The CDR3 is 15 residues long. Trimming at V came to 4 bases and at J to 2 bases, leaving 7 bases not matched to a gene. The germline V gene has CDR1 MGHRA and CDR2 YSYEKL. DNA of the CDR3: TGCGCCAGCAGCCTACGGGAGGGTAGGGCCTACGAGCAGTACTTC. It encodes CASSLREGRAYEQYF.

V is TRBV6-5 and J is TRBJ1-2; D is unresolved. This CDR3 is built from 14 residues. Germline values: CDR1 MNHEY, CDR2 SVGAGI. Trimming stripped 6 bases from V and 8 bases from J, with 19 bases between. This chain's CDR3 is CASRPPGQAWGYTF. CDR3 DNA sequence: TGTGCCAGCAGGCCCCCGGGTCAAGCATGGGGCTACACCTTC.

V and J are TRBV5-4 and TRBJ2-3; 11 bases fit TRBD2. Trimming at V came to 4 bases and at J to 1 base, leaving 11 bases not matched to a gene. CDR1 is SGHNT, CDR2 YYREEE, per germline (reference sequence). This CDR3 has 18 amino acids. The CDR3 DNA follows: TGTGCCAGCAGCATTAGCCCGGGACTAGCGGACCGCACAGATACGCAGTATTTT. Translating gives CASSISPGLADRTDTQYF.

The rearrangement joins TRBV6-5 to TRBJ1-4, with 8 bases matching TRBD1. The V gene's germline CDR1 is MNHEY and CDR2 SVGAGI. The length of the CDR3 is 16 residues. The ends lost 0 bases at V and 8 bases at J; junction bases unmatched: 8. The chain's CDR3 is CASSYSPGGGREKLFF. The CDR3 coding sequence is TGTGCCAGCAGTTACTCCCCAGGGGGCGGCAGGGAAAAACTGTTTTTT.